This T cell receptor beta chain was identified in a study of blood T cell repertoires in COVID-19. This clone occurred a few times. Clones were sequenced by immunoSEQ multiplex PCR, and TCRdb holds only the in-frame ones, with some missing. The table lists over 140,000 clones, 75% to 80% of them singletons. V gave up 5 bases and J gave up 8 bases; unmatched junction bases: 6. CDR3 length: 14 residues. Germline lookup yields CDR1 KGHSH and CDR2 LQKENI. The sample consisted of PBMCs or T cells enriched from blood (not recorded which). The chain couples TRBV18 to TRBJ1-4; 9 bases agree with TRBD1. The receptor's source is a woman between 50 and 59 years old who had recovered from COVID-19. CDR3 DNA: TGTGCCAGCTCATCGGGACAGGGCGAGGAAAAACTGTTTTTT. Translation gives CASSSGQGEEKLFF.